The entry below describes one T cell receptor beta chain. Its specificity is not known. Looked up from germline, CDR1 is ENHRY and CDR2 is SYGVKD. The CDR3 extends over 13 amino acids. V lost 5 bases and J 8 bases, leaving 13 bases between the germline ends. This sample stems from a study of T cells in Graves' hyperthyroidism and ophthalmopathy. Study-wide results and limits: From stable hyperthyroidism, ophthalmopathy was set apart by a 13 V-J model.

Amplified regions were TCR beta CDR3 sequences from RNA transcripts. First-round RT-PCR targeting the TCR CDR3 was performed with the HTBI primer set. Using its own MiXCR run on the multiplex PCR reads, TCRdb lists one record per CDR3 protein. The data show 140,000 or so distinct CDR3 sequences, approximately 20% seen once. Together with thyroid ultrasound, orbital computed tomography, serum thyroxine and TRAb, clinical symptoms were used for diagnoses. The specimen was blood. This clonotype was obtained from a woman between 50 and 59 years old with Graves' hyperthyroidism that later progressed to Graves' ophthalmopathy. This chain connects TRBV10-3 to TRBJ2-1; maybe TRBD2 (5 bases). CDR3 nucleotides: TGTGCCATCAGTCCCGACGGGGAGCATGAGCAGTTCTTC. Amino acid sequence: CAISPDGEHEQFF.